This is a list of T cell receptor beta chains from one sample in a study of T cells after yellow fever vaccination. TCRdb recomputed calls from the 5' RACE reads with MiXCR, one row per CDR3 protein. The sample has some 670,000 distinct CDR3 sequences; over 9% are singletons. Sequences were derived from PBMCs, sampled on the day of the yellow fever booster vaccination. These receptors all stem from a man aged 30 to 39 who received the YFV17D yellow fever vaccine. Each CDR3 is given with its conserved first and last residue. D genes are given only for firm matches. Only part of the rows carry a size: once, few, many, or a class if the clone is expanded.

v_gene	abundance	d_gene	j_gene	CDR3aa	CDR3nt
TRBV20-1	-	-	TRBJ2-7	CSARAWASATYEQYF	TGCAGTGCTAGGGCCTGGGCTAGCGCGACCTACGAGCAGTACTTC
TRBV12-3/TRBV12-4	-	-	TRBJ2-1	CASRLESYNEQFF	TGTGCCAGCAGGCTTGAATCCTACAATGAGCAGTTCTTC
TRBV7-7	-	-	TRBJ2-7	CASSLAVQDEQYF	TGTGCCAGCAGCTTAGCGGTCCAAGACGAGCAGTACTTC
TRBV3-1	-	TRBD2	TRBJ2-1	CASKRLAGANEQFF	TGTGCCAGCAAGAGACTAGCGGGAGCGAATGAGCAGTTCTTC
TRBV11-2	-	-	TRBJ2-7	CASSLRPGTPFYEQYF	TGTGCCAGCAGCTTACGACCCGGGACCCCATTCTACGAGCAGTACTTC
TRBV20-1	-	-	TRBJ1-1	CSAEFRGRGTEAFF	TGCAGTGCTGAATTTCGGGGAAGGGGAACTGAAGCTTTCTTT
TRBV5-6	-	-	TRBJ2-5	CASSPYQYQETQYF	TGTGCCAGCAGCCCATACCAGTACCAAGAGACCCAGTACTTC
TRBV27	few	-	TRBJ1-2	CASSPFPPLGYTF	TGTGCCAGCAGTCCCTTCCCGCCTCTGGGCTACACCTTC
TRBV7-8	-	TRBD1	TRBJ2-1	CASSSNVRDRGYNEQFF	TGTGCCAGCAGCTCCAACGTCAGAGACAGGGGTTACAATGAGCAGTTCTTC
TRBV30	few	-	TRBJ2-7	CAWAGLAQEQYF	TGTGCCTGGGCGGGGCTAGCCCAAGAGCAGTACTTC
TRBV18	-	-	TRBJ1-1	CASSPQGSTEAFF	TGTGCCAGCTCACCCCAGGGAAGCACTGAAGCTTTCTTT
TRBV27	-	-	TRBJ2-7	CASSLRARPSSSTYEQYF	TGTGCCAGCAGTTTGCGGGCCCGGCCCAGCAGCTCGACTTACGAGCAGTACTTC
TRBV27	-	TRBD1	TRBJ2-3	CASSLLGQGFTDTQYF	TGTGCCAGCAGTTTATTAGGACAGGGATTCACAGATACGCAGTATTTT
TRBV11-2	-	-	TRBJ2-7	CASSLVSHLRPHSYEQYF	TGTGCCAGCAGCTTAGTTAGTCACCTACGACCCCACTCCTACGAGCAGTACTTC
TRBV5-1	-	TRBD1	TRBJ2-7	CASSLAGTESYEQYF	TGCGCCAGCAGCTTGGCCGGGACAGAATCCTACGAGCAGTACTTC
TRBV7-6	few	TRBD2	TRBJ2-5	CASRPSGSGGETQYF	TGTGCCAGCAGACCTAGCGGGAGCGGTGGAGAGACCCAGTACTTC
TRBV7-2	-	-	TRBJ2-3	CASSLRLVFTDTQYF	TGTGCCAGCAGCTTGAGACTAGTGTTCACAGATACGCAGTATTTT
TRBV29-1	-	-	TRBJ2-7	CSVAVGRTYEQYF	TGCAGCGTGGCGGTGGGGCGGACCTACGAGCAGTACTTC
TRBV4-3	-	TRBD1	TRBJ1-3	CASSPQGANGNTIYF	TGCGCCAGCAGCCCCCAGGGGGCAAATGGAAACACCATATATTTT
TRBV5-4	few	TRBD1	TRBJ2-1	CASSFAGGATDEQFF	TGTGCCAGCAGCTTTGCAGGGGGCGCTACGGATGAGCAGTTCTTC
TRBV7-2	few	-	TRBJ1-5	CASSFWEQSNQPQHF	TGTGCCAGCAGCTTCTGGGAACAGAGCAATCAGCCCCAGCATTTT
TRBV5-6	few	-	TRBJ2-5	CASSLPPRVVETQYF	TGTGCCAGCAGCTTGCCTCCTAGGGTGGTAGAGACCCAGTACTTC
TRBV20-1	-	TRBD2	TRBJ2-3	CSVDPGGSYTQYF	TGCAGTGTAGATCCCGGGGGGTCCTATACGCAGTATTTT